The 14 T cell receptor beta chains listed next were all sequenced from one sample in a study of blood T cell repertoires in COVID-19. This table comes from immunoSEQ multiplex PCR, and its TCRdb copy is limited to in-frame clones, with some not included. The repertoire holds approximately 150,000 clones, around 80% seen once, with roughly 19% in the top ten. Sequencing was carried out using PBMCs or T cells enriched from blood (not recorded which). All receptors derive from a woman aged 70-85 years in a cohort exposed to, infected with or recovered from COVID-19 (not recorded which).

This clone was detected only a few times. The V gene is TRBV5-5, the J gene TRBJ2-3; D might be TRBD1 (5 bases). V lost 2 bases, J lost 3 bases, and 10 bases lay in between. The CDR3 covers 14 residues. Per germline, CDR1 SGHKS and CDR2 YYEKEE (reference sequence). CDR3 DNA sequence: TGTGCCAGCAGCTTCGGGCAGGGAACAGATACGCAGTATTTT. This gives the protein CASSFGQGTDTQYF.

This clone showed up just a few times. The chain is built from TRBV19 and TRBJ1-6, with TRBD1 as a possible D gene (5 bases). The V and J ends lost 1 base and 12 bases respectively, with 7 bases between them. This CDR3 has 12 amino acids. Germline CDR1 LNHDA, CDR2 SQIVND (reference sequence). CDR3: CASSIGDLPLHF. CDR3 coding DNA: TGTGCCAGTAGTATAGGGGACTTACCCCTCCACTTT.

V gene TRBV3-1 (or the pseudogene TRBV3-2) combines with J gene TRBJ2-1; TRBD2 might be the D (6 bases). V lost 1 base, J lost 6 bases, and 10 bases lay in between. The CDR3 length is 14 residues. Germline V gene data show CDR1 as LGHDT and CDR2 as YNNKEL (reference sequence). The CDR3 DNA reads TGTGCCAGCAGCCAAGGACTAGTGCTCAATGAGCAGTTCTTC. It translates to CASSQGLVLNEQFF.

This clone was detected a few times. V usage is TRBV28 and J usage is TRBJ1-1, with 9 bases identical to TRBD1. The CDR3 extends over 13 amino acids. Per the germline V gene, CDR1 is MDHEN and CDR2 is SYDVKM. Unmatched junction bases numbered 7, after V lost 7 bases and J lost 7 bases. CDR3 amino acids: CASTGQGRGEAFF. CDR3 DNA: TGTGCCAGCACGGGACAGGGTCGGGGTGAAGCTTTCTTT.

The J gene is TRBJ2-3, the V gene TRBV29-1, with a possible D match to TRBD2 (5 bases). Germline V lookup: CDR1 SQVTM, CDR2 ANQGSEA. Trimming shortened V by 4 bases and J by 6 bases, and 17 bases separated the two germline ends. CDR3 size: 14 residues. CDR3 sequence: CSVARLSGEDTQYF. The DNA for the CDR3 is TGCAGCGTTGCCCGACTGTCCGGGGAGGATACGCAGTATTTT.

The rearrangement links TRBV7-8 to TRBJ2-1; the match to TRBD2 covers 8 bases. The V segment lost 5 bases and the J segment 0 bases; nucleotides outside the gene matches: 9. CDR3 size: 17 residues. In germline, CDR1 is SGHVS, CDR2 FQNEAQ. DNA for the CDR3: TGTGCCAGCAGCCCTTTCACGGCGGGGGGCTCCTACAATGAGCAGTTCTTC. Protein: CASSPFTAGGSYNEQFF.

The J gene is TRBJ2-1, the V gene TRBV7-2, with 13 bases identical to TRBD2. This CDR3 is built from 16 residues. Looked up from germline, CDR1 is SGHTA and CDR2 is FQGNSA. With 1 base clipped from V and 4 bases from J, the junction kept 1 base outside the gene matches. CDR3 amino acids: CASSLGTSGRYNEQFF. The CDR3 nucleotides are TGTGCCAGCAGCTTAGGGACTAGCGGGAGATACAATGAGCAGTTCTTC.

For the CDR3, the DNA is TGTGCCAGCAGTGACAGGGGCTCATCACCCCTCCACTTT. It encodes CASSDRGSSPLHF. The chain employs TRBV2 and TRBJ1-6; D perhaps matches TRBD1 (6 bases). The germline V gene has CDR1 SNHLY and CDR2 FYNNEI. The V end was cut by 3 bases, the J end by 10 bases, with 10 bases between. The CDR3 runs 13 residues. Looking up the rest from reference TRBV2 and TRBJ1-6 gives the full variable domain: EPEVTQTPSHQVTQMGQEVILRCVPISNHLYFYWYRQILGQKVEFLVSFYNNEISEKSEIFDDQFSVERPDGSNFTLKIRSTKLEDSAMYFCASSDRGSSPLHFGNGTRLTVT.

This clone was observed a handful of times. The chain recombines TRBV2 with TRBJ2-7, with a tentative D call TRBD2 (5 bases). CDR3 length: 15 amino acids. Trimming cost V 6 bases and J 5 bases, with 20 bases left between them. Germline CDR1 and CDR2: SNHLY and FYNNEI. CDR3 in DNA: TGTGCCAGCAGCCGACTATGGGTAGGTGCTAACGAGCAGTACTTC. Its protein is CASSRLWVGANEQYF.

The chain couples TRBV3-1 (or the pseudogene TRBV3-2) to TRBJ1-1, with D perhaps TRBD1 (5 bases). The V and J ends lost 6 bases and 0 bases respectively, with 11 bases between them. Looked up from germline, CDR1 is LGHDT and CDR2 is YNNKEL (reference sequence). The CDR3 sequence is 14 residues long. In DNA, the CDR3 is TGTGCCAGCAGTAAAGACAGTCTGAACACTGAAGCTTTCTTT. This sequence encodes CASSKDSLNTEAFF.

This clone occurred a few times. The J gene is TRBJ2-1, the V gene TRBV19, with D perhaps TRBD2 (5 bases). Trimming removed 7 bases from V and 9 bases from J, with 19 bases in between. The CDR3 extends over 14 amino acids. The V gene's germline CDR1 is LNHDA and CDR2 SQIVND (reference sequence). The chain's CDR3 is CASTKIRYGGEQFF. The CDR3 DNA reads TGTGCCAGTACCAAGATTCGATATGGAGGTGAGCAGTTCTTC.

The V call is TRBV18, the J call TRBJ2-5; 7 bases match TRBD1. The CDR3 has 16 residues. Looked up from germline, CDR1 is KGHSH and CDR2 is LQKENI. V trimming: 0 bases; J trimming: 2 bases; junction bases outside the gene matches: 6. The CDR3 here is CASSPPPGGGQETQYF. The CDR3 region has the DNA TGTGCCAGCTCACCACCACCAGGGGGTGGGCAAGAGACCCAGTACTTC.

This chain uses TRBV10-2 with TRBJ2-7; D ambiguous. The germline CDR1 and CDR2 sequences are WSHSY and SAAADI. Trimming stripped 6 bases from V and 5 bases from J, with 23 bases between. CDR3 length equals 16 residues. The CDR3 is CASRTTAGAESDEQYF. CDR3 DNA: TGCGCCAGCAGGACGACGGCAGGCGCCGAGTCCGACGAGCAGTACTTC.

The chain is built from TRBV28 and TRBJ1-1; 7 bases are shared with TRBD1. The CDR3 has 15 residues. Per the germline V gene, CDR1 is MDHEN and CDR2 is SYDVKM. The ends lost 6 bases at V and 1 base at J; junction bases unmatched: 8. The CDR3 bases are TGTGCCAGCAGCGGCCTAGGGACAGAGAACACTGAAGCTTTCTTT. Translating it yields CASSGLGTENTEAFF.